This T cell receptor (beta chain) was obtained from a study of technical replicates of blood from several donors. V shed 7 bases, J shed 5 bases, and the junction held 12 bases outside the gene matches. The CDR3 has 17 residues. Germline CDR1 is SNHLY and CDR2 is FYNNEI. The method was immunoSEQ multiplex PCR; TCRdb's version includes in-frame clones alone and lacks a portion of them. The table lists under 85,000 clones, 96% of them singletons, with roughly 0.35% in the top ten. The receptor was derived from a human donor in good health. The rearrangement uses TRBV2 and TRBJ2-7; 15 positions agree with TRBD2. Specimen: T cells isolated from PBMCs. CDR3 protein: CASNSGTSGRNVDEQYF. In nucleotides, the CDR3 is TGTGCCAGCAATTCCGGGACTAGCGGGAGGAATGTCGACGAGCAGTACTTC. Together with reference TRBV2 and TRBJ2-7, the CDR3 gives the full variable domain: EPEVTQTPSHQVTQMGQEVILRCVPISNHLYFYWYRQILGQKVEFLVSFYNNEISEKSEIFDDQFSVERPDGSNFTLKIRSTKLEDSAMYFCASNSGTSGRNVDEQYFGPGTRLTVT.